Listed below are T cell receptor beta chains from one sample, sequenced in a study of blood T cells in healthy people across ages. TCRdb redid the calling of the 5' RACE reads with MiXCR, one entry per CDR3 protein. The data contain some 780,000 distinct CDR3 sequences, around three fifths of them seen just once; the ten biggest clones take up more than 25%. Sequencing used blood. These receptor sequences come from a middle-aged man in good health. Each CDR3 is given with its conserved first and last residue. Fields, in order: J gene, clone size, V gene, D gene, CDR3 DNA, CDR3 protein. The D gene is left open where the match is weak. Size tells how often a clone was seen (once, few, many) or the class of an expanded clone, and some rows leave it out.

J: TRBJ2-1; size: -; V: TRBV7-2; D: TRBD2; DNA: TGTGCCAGCAGCCTCACCCAACGGGGGCTAGCGGGGAGAGCCGGGGAGCAGTTCTTC; CDR3: CASSLTQRGLAGRAGEQFF
J: TRBJ1-1; size: many; V: TRBV27; D: -; DNA: TGTGCCAGCAGTTGGGCCGGGAACACTGAAGCTTTCTTT; CDR3: CASSWAGNTEAFF
J: TRBJ2-7; size: -; V: TRBV7-6; D: -; DNA: TGTGCCAGCAGCTTAGCGTCAGGGATCGGTTACGAGCAGTACTTC; CDR3: CASSLASGIGYEQYF
J: TRBJ2-7; size: -; V: TRBV9; D: -; DNA: TGTGCCAGCAGCGGAAAAACGGGCGAGCAGTACTTC; CDR3: CASSGKTGEQYF
J: TRBJ1-1; size: few; V: TRBV10-3; D: -; DNA: TGTGCCATCAGTGGAGGCCTAGACACTGAAGCTTTCTTT; CDR3: CAISGGLDTEAFF
J: TRBJ2-5; size: -; V: TRBV4-3; D: TRBD2; DNA: TGCGCCAGCAGCCAAGACCACGGACTAGCGGGAGAGACCCAGTACTTC; CDR3: CASSQDHGLAGETQYF
J: TRBJ2-1; size: -; V: TRBV20-1; D: TRBD1; DNA: TGCAGTGCCATAATCCGGGACAGGGCCTCCTACAATGAGCAGTTCTTC; CDR3: CSAIIRDRASYNEQFF
J: TRBJ2-3; size: -; V: TRBV7-8; D: -; DNA: TGTGCCAGCAGCCCAGTCCGGGCCTCAGATACGCAGTATTTT; CDR3: CASSPVRASDTQYF
J: TRBJ2-1; size: few; V: TRBV7-3; D: TRBD2; DNA: TGTGCCAGCAGCTTAAACCCCGGCCTAGCGGGAGCTGAGCAGTTCTTC; CDR3: CASSLNPGLAGAEQFF
J: TRBJ1-2; size: -; V: TRBV29-1; D: -; DNA: TGCAGCGTTGAAGCAAAGGGGGTTTGTGGCTACACCTTC; CDR3: CSVEAKGVCGYTF
J: TRBJ2-5; size: -; V: TRBV28; D: -; DNA: TGTGCCAGCAGTGGTTCTGGGGAAGAGGAGACCCAGTACTTC; CDR3: CASSGSGEEETQYF
J: TRBJ2-3; size: -; V: TRBV4-3; D: -; DNA: TGCGCCAGCAGCCAAGAATCGGATACGCAGTATTTT; CDR3: CASSQESDTQYF
J: TRBJ1-2; size: few; V: TRBV14; D: TRBD1; DNA: TGTGCCAGCAGCCAGGGGACAGACTATGGCTACACCTTC; CDR3: CASSQGTDYGYTF
J: TRBJ1-2; size: -; V: TRBV7-2; D: TRBD1; DNA: TGTGCCAGCACCATTGGGACAGGAAGGGGCTACACCTTC; CDR3: CASTIGTGRGYTF
J: TRBJ1-6; size: -; V: TRBV20-1; D: TRBD1; DNA: TGCAGTGCTAGGACCGGGACAGGGGATTCACCCCTCCACTTT; CDR3: CSARTGTGDSPLHF
J: TRBJ2-5; size: few; V: TRBV12-3/TRBV12-4; D: -; DNA: TGTGCCAGCACCACGGGGAGTGGGCTGCTCCAAGAGACCCAGTACTTC; CDR3: CASTTGSGLLQETQYF
J: TRBJ1-2; size: -; V: TRBV20-1; D: TRBD1; DNA: TGCAGTGCTGTCAGGGGGATTTCCTACACCTTC; CDR3: CSAVRGISYTF
J: TRBJ1-6; size: -; V: TRBV9; D: -; DNA: TGTGCCAGCAGCGTAGCGCTGAATTCACCCCTCCACTTT; CDR3: CASSVALNSPLHF
J: TRBJ2-7; size: -; V: TRBV27; D: -; DNA: TGTGCCAGCAGTTTATCTGAGGCCCTCCTGACGGCCTCCTACAATGAGCAGTACTTC; CDR3: CASSLSEALLTASYNEQYF
J: TRBJ2-5; size: -; V: TRBV7-3; D: TRBD2; DNA: TGTGCCAGCAGTGCGGGGGTTCAAGAGGCCCAGTACTTC; CDR3: CASSAGVQEAQYF
J: TRBJ2-4; size: few; V: TRBV20-1; D: TRBD1; DNA: TGCAGTGCTTACTCCGGGACAGGGGGCAGGGAGCAGTACTTC; CDR3: CSAYSGTGGREQYF
J: TRBJ1-1; size: -; V: TRBV4-2; D: -; DNA: TGTGCCAGCAGCCAAGAACCAGGACAGAACACTGAAGCTTTCTTT; CDR3: CASSQEPGQNTEAFF
J: TRBJ2-6; size: -; V: TRBV12-5; D: -; DNA: TGTGCTAGTGGTTTGGTCCGAGACCGTTCTGGGGCCAACGTCCTGACTTTC; CDR3: CASGLVRDRSGANVLTF
J: TRBJ1-4; size: -; V: TRBV7-2; D: -; DNA: TGTGCCGGCAGCCGACAGACCTGGGGCGAAAAACTGTTTTTT; CDR3: CAGSRQTWGEKLFF
J: TRBJ2-3; size: -; V: TRBV11-3; D: TRBD1; DNA: TGTGCCAGCGGGACAGGGGGCGTTAATACGCAGTATTTT; CDR3: CASGTGGVNTQYF
J: TRBJ1-1; size: -; V: TRBV7-9; D: -; DNA: TGTGCCAGCAGCTTAGATACACTGATCGGGATCACTGAAGCTTTCTTT; CDR3: CASSLDTLIGITEAFF
J: TRBJ2-4; size: -; V: TRBV7-2; D: -; DNA: TGTGCCAGCAGCTTAGATAGGAACATTCAGTACTTC; CDR3: CASSLDRNIQYF
J: TRBJ2-1; size: -; V: TRBV20-1; D: -; DNA: TGCAGTGCGATACTACCTCGAGGTAATGAGCAGTTCTTC; CDR3: CSAILPRGNEQFF
J: TRBJ2-4; size: once; V: TRBV29-1; D: -; DNA: TGCAGCGTTGGCGGAGGTGGGATGGGAACCAAAAACATTCAGTACTTC; CDR3: CSVGGGGMGTKNIQYF
J: TRBJ2-1; size: -; V: TRBV29-1; D: -; DNA: TGCAGCGGCCAGTCTGTAAATGAGCAGTTCTTC; CDR3: CSGQSVNEQFF
J: TRBJ2-7; size: -; V: TRBV7-2; D: -; DNA: TGTGCCAGCAGCTTAGATCAGGGGCGCTTCGAGCAGTACTTC; CDR3: CASSLDQGRFEQYF
J: TRBJ2-5; size: -; V: TRBV29-1; D: -; DNA: TGCAGCGTTGGAAGTGCCTCCCAAGAGACCCAGTACTTC; CDR3: CSVGSASQETQYF
J: TRBJ1-4; size: few; V: TRBV7-9; D: TRBD1; DNA: TGTGCCAGCAGCTTCGAGCAGGGGGTACGGGAACTGTTTTTT; CDR3: CASSFEQGVRELFF
J: TRBJ2-7; size: -; V: TRBV10-3; D: TRBD1; DNA: TGTGCCATCAGTGGACAGGGAGTTTCCTACGAGCAGTACTTC; CDR3: CAISGQGVSYEQYF
J: TRBJ2-2; size: once; V: TRBV14; D: TRBD2; DNA: TGTGCCAGTCAGAGCGGGACGAACACCGGGGAGCTGTTTTTT; CDR3: CASQSGTNTGELFF
J: TRBJ2-7; size: -; V: TRBV11-3; D: -; DNA: TGTGCCAGCAGCTTAGGACCCACCTCCGCTTACGAGCAGTACTTC; CDR3: CASSLGPTSAYEQYF
J: TRBJ2-1; size: few; V: TRBV27; D: -; DNA: TGTGCCAGCACCAGCCCCCCAGGGAGAGGCAAGACTCGCAATGAGCAGTTCTTC; CDR3: CASTSPPGRGKTRNEQFF
J: TRBJ2-5; size: -; V: TRBV18; D: -; DNA: TGTGCCAGCTCACCTATAGGCAGGGTCCATGAGCAGTACTTC; CDR3: CASSPIGRVHEQYF
J: TRBJ2-4; size: few; V: TRBV29-1; D: -; DNA: TGCAGCGTTGAAAAGGGTAACATTCAGTACTTC; CDR3: CSVEKGNIQYF
J: TRBJ2-7; size: -; V: TRBV27; D: -; DNA: TGTGCCAGCAGTGCTCCATCGGACTACGAGCAGTACTTC; CDR3: CASSAPSDYEQYF
J: TRBJ1-4; size: -; V: TRBV20-1; D: TRBD1; DNA: TGCAGTGCTATGGACAGGGCTGGGGCTAATGAAAAACTGTTTTTT; CDR3: CSAMDRAGANEKLFF
J: TRBJ2-6; size: few; V: TRBV7-6; D: TRBD1; DNA: TGTGCCAGCAGCTTAGTCCCTAACAGGGGGGCTGGGGCCAACGTCCTGACTTTC; CDR3: CASSLVPNRGAGANVLTF
J: TRBJ2-1; size: -; V: TRBV6-1; D: -; DNA: TGTGCCAGCAGTGGGGGTTTGCCAACCCTTGTCGGCAATGAGCAGTTCTTC; CDR3: CASSGGLPTLVGNEQFF
J: TRBJ1-6; size: once; V: TRBV12-3/TRBV12-4; D: TRBD1; DNA: TGTGCCAGAAAACAGGGGCGCTACAGCTCCTATAATTCACCCCTCCACTTT; CDR3: CARKQGRYSSYNSPLHF
J: TRBJ2-3; size: -; V: TRBV7-9; D: -; DNA: TGTGCCAGCAGCCGGGTAGGGGCTCGGACAGATACGCAGTATTTT; CDR3: CASSRVGARTDTQYF
J: TRBJ2-3; size: -; V: TRBV6-6; D: TRBD1; DNA: TGTGCCAGCACAGTCAACAGGGGAAGCACAGATACGCAGTATTTT; CDR3: CASTVNRGSTDTQYF
J: TRBJ2-1; size: -; V: TRBV7-2; D: TRBD1; DNA: TGTGCCAGCAGCGTTGGACAGGGGCCCCACAATGAGCAGTTCTTC; CDR3: CASSVGQGPHNEQFF
J: TRBJ2-3; size: many; V: TRBV4-2; D: -; DNA: TGTGCCAGCAGCTCCCCGCCCACAGATACGCAGTATTTT; CDR3: CASSSPPTDTQYF
J: TRBJ2-3; size: -; V: TRBV24-1; D: -; DNA: TGTGCCACCAGTGAAGTCGGTCGCACAGATACGCAGTATTTT; CDR3: CATSEVGRTDTQYF
J: TRBJ1-2; size: -; V: TRBV6-2/TRBV6-3; D: -; DNA: TGTGCCAGCAGTTACAACCCCATGGGCCAACTCCGGATCTATGGCTACACCTTC; CDR3: CASSYNPMGQLRIYGYTF
J: TRBJ1-2; size: -; V: TRBV5-5; D: -; DNA: TGTGCCAGCAGCCCTGCGCGCTCTAACTATGGCTACACCTTC; CDR3: CASSPARSNYGYTF
J: TRBJ2-7; size: -; V: TRBV7-2; D: -; DNA: TGTGCCAGCAGCTCGGACTCTAGCTCCTACGAGCAGTACTTC; CDR3: CASSSDSSSYEQYF
J: TRBJ2-7; size: -; V: TRBV21-1; D: -; DNA: TGTGCCAGCAGCAAAGAAGGTCACTACGAGCAGTACTTC; CDR3: CASSKEGHYEQYF